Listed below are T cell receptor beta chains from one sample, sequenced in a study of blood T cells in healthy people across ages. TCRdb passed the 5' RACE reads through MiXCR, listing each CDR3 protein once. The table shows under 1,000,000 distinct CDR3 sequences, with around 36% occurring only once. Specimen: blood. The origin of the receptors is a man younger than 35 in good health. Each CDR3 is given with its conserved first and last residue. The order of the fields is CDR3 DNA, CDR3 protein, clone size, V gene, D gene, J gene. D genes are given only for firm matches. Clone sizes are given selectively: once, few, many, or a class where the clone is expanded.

DNA: TGCGCCAGCAGCCACGAGGGACGGAATTATGGCTACACCTTC; CDR3: CASSHEGRNYGYTF; size: many; V: TRBV4-1; D: NA; J: TRBJ1-2
DNA: TGTGCCAGCAGTTCGATTAAGGGACAGGGTGCCTACAATGAGCAGTTCTTC; CDR3: CASSSIKGQGAYNEQFF; size: many; V: TRBV27; D: TRBD1; J: TRBJ2-1
DNA: TGCGCCAGCAGCCGGCGACTAGCGGGGGGAGCTAGCACAGATACGCAGTATTTT; CDR3: CASSRRLAGGASTDTQYF; size: NA; V: TRBV4-3; D: TRBD2; J: TRBJ2-3
DNA: TGCGCCAGCAGCCAAGATGCTGCAGGATTCATGAACACTGAAGCTTTCTTT; CDR3: CASSQDAAGFMNTEAFF; size: few; V: TRBV4-3; D: NA; J: TRBJ1-1
DNA: TGTGCCACCAGCAGAGATCGCCCTAATGAAAAACTGTTTTTT; CDR3: CATSRDRPNEKLFF; size: NA; V: TRBV15; D: NA; J: TRBJ1-4
DNA: TGTGCCAGCAGCTTAGCAACAGTTCAAGAGACCCAGTACTTC; CDR3: CASSLATVQETQYF; size: many; V: TRBV7-9; D: NA; J: TRBJ2-5
DNA: TGTGCCAGCAGGCCCGGGGACAGCAATCAGCCCCAGCATTTT; CDR3: CASRPGDSNQPQHF; size: NA; V: TRBV12-3/TRBV12-4; D: NA; J: TRBJ1-5
DNA: TGTGCCAGCAGCCAAACCCTAGCGGTTCCCTCCTACGAGCAGTACTTC; CDR3: CASSQTLAVPSYEQYF; size: NA; V: TRBV4-2; D: TRBD2; J: TRBJ2-7
DNA: TGTGCCAGCAGTTTAGGTGGGGCCCAGTTCTTC; CDR3: CASSLGGAQFF; size: once; V: TRBV12-3/TRBV12-4; D: NA; J: TRBJ2-1
DNA: TGCAGTGCTAAGCGCGCGGGGGGCGTCTCTGAGACCCAGTTCTTC; CDR3: CSAKRAGGVSETQFF; size: NA; V: TRBV20-1; D: TRBD2; J: TRBJ2-1
DNA: TGTGCCAGCAGCAGTCTAGCGGGGGCTTCCATTGGTACGCAGTATTTT; CDR3: CASSSLAGASIGTQYF; size: NA; V: TRBV5-6; D: TRBD2; J: TRBJ2-3
DNA: TGCGCCAGCACCCCCGGGACAGCCACCTACGAGCAGTACTTC; CDR3: CASTPGTATYEQYF; size: NA; V: TRBV5-1; D: TRBD1; J: TRBJ2-7
DNA: TGCAGTGCTAGAACCCCCGGGGGGCAGGTAGAGTACTTC; CDR3: CSARTPGGQVEYF; size: NA; V: TRBV20-1; D: NA; J: TRBJ2-4
DNA: TGTGCCATCAGTCCTGACAGGGGGCCCTCCTACGAGCAGTACTTC; CDR3: CAISPDRGPSYEQYF; size: NA; V: TRBV10-3; D: TRBD1; J: TRBJ2-7
DNA: TGTGCCAGCAGTCCATATTCGACATTCCGGGATGGCTACACCTTC; CDR3: CASSPYSTFRDGYTF; size: few; V: TRBV6-5; D: NA; J: TRBJ1-2
DNA: TGTGCCACCAGTGATTTCGGGGCAGCTCACTATGGCTACACCTTC; CDR3: CATSDFGAAHYGYTF; size: few; V: TRBV24-1; D: NA; J: TRBJ1-2
DNA: TGCAGTGCTAGACCCCGTCGGACACCCACAGATACGCAGTATTTT; CDR3: CSARPRRTPTDTQYF; size: NA; V: TRBV20-1; D: NA; J: TRBJ2-3
DNA: TGCAGCGTTGAAAAGGCTGGGTCTGGGGCCAACGTCCTGACTTTC; CDR3: CSVEKAGSGANVLTF; size: many; V: TRBV29-1; D: NA; J: TRBJ2-6
DNA: TGTGCCAGCAGCCAAGGGGGCTCAATTGAAGCTTTCTTT; CDR3: CASSQGGSIEAFF; size: NA; V: TRBV5-6; D: TRBD1; J: TRBJ1-1
DNA: TGCAGTGCTAGAGAAGCCGGGACTAGCGGAAATACGCAGTATTTT; CDR3: CSAREAGTSGNTQYF; size: many; V: TRBV20-1; D: TRBD2; J: TRBJ2-3
DNA: TGTGCCAGCAGTGAAGCGCTTTCAGAGACCCAGTACTTC; CDR3: CASSEALSETQYF; size: NA; V: TRBV2; D: NA; J: TRBJ2-5
DNA: TGCGCCAGCAGCCCGGGCAGGGGAGGCGAAAAACTGTTTTTT; CDR3: CASSPGRGGEKLFF; size: NA; V: TRBV5-1; D: NA; J: TRBJ1-4
DNA: TGCAGTGCTAGACTCCGGGTCTCCGGGGGGTATACAGATACGCAGTATTTT; CDR3: CSARLRVSGGYTDTQYF; size: few; V: TRBV20-1; D: TRBD2; J: TRBJ2-3
DNA: TGTGCCATCCAGAGGTCGCGGGATCCGACTGAAAAACTGTTTTTT; CDR3: CAIQRSRDPTEKLFF; size: NA; V: TRBV10-3; D: NA; J: TRBJ1-4
DNA: TGTGCCAGCAGTCCGAGCTCGAGCTCCTACAATGAGCAGTTCTTC; CDR3: CASSPSSSSYNEQFF; size: NA; V: TRBV6-6; D: NA; J: TRBJ2-1
DNA: TGTGCCAGCGCCCGCATGGGAACAGATGGCTACACCTTC; CDR3: CASARMGTDGYTF; size: NA; V: TRBV6-1; D: NA; J: TRBJ1-2
DNA: TGTGCCAGCAGGACAGCCAGCGGAGGTGAGCAGTTCTTC; CDR3: CASRTASGGEQFF; size: few; V: TRBV7-2; D: NA; J: TRBJ2-1
DNA: TGTGCCAGCAGCGTCAGGGGAGATGGGAATTCACCCCTCCACTTT; CDR3: CASSVRGDGNSPLHF; size: few; V: TRBV9; D: NA; J: TRBJ1-6
DNA: TGTGCCAGCAGGGAGGGGCCGGCGGATACGCAGTATTTT; CDR3: CASREGPADTQYF; size: NA; V: TRBV2; D: NA; J: TRBJ2-3
DNA: TGCGCCAGCAGCTTACGGGAAGCGGATGAGCAGTTCTTC; CDR3: CASSLREADEQFF; size: few; V: TRBV5-1; D: NA; J: TRBJ2-1
DNA: TGTGCCAGCAGCTCGGGACAGGTTTTCGTTGGCAATCAGCCCCAGCATTTT; CDR3: CASSSGQVFVGNQPQHF; size: NA; V: TRBV5-5; D: TRBD1; J: TRBJ1-5